The rows below give T cell receptor beta chains drawn from one sample of a study of T cells in Graves' hyperthyroidism and ophthalmopathy. TCRdb fed the multiplex PCR reads into MiXCR, producing one record per CDR3 protein. This sample carries about 460,000 distinct CDR3 sequences, under 25% of them seen once, and the ten largest clones take approximately 49%. Input material: blood. The receptors were gathered from a woman in her seventies with Graves' ophthalmopathy. Each CDR3 is given with its conserved first and last residue. The D gene is left open where the match is weak. For some rows the clone size is stated as once, few or many, or as a class when expanded; others skip it.

D	V	J	size	DNA	CDR3
TRBD1	TRBV6-1	TRBJ2-1	few	TGTGCCAGTACCGAAGCGGAGACAGGGTGGTATGAGCAGTTCTTC	CASTEAETGWYEQFF
-	TRBV20-1	TRBJ1-1	few	TGCAGTGCTAGACTGGCGGGGGCGGGATTTACTGAAGCTTTCTTT	CSARLAGAGFTEAFF
-	TRBV19	TRBJ2-1	-	TGTGCCAGTGGAACGGCGGATGAGCAGTTCTTC	CASGTADEQFF
-	TRBV6-1	TRBJ1-1	many	TGTGCCAGCAGTGAAGATCCAGGGGTTGATGAAGCTTTCTTT	CASSEDPGVDEAFF
TRBD1	TRBV20-1	TRBJ2-1	many	TGCAGTGCCCCCGGGACAGGGACCCCCTTGGCCTACAATGAGCAGTTCTTC	CSAPGTGTPLAYNEQFF
TRBD1	TRBV5-1	TRBJ1-3	-	TGCGCCAGCAAGGAACAGGGGTCTACTGGAAACACCATATATTTT	CASKEQGSTGNTIYF
TRBD1	TRBV19	TRBJ1-2	-	TGTGCCAGTAGTAAGGGGGCGGCCTCTAACTATGGCTACACCTTC	CASSKGAASNYGYTF
-	TRBV7-9	TRBJ2-5	many	TGTGCCAGCAGCTACCACAGTGTAGGGGAGACCCAGTACTTC	CASSYHSVGETQYF
-	TRBV4-2	TRBJ1-4	once	TGTGCCAGCAGCCTTCAGGGAGGCGAGGAAAAACTGTTTTTT	CASSLQGGEEKLFF
TRBD1	TRBV5-1	TRBJ2-7	many	TGCGCCAGCAGCTTGCGGACAGGACTCTACGAGCAGTACTTC	CASSLRTGLYEQYF
-	TRBV5-1	TRBJ1-1	-	TGCGCCAGCAGCTTGACCGACAAGTACACTGAAGCTTTCTTT	CASSLTDKYTEAFF
TRBD2	TRBV7-9	TRBJ2-3	many	TGTGCCAGCAGCCTGGGACTAGAAACAGATACGCAGTATTTT	CASSLGLETDTQYF
-	TRBV12-3/TRBV12-4	TRBJ1-4	few	TGTGCCAGCAGGATACAAACCGGGGCAGTATTCGGGACAACTAATGAAAAACTGTTTTTT	CASRIQTGAVFGTTNEKLFF
-	TRBV6-1	TRBJ2-7	-	TGTGCCAGCAGCCTCGGGACGCCCAGCTCCTACGAGCAGTACTTC	CASSLGTPSSYEQYF
-	TRBV20-1	TRBJ2-1	-	TGCAGTGCTAGGGCGGTACAGGGCTCCTACAATGAGCAGTTCTTC	CSARAVQGSYNEQFF
TRBD1	TRBV7-2	TRBJ1-2	few	TGTGCCAGCAGCTTGGGACAGGGTCCCACCTCAGCAAATGGCTACACCTTC	CASSLGQGPTSANGYTF
-	TRBV6-1	TRBJ2-1	few	TGTGCCAGCATCCCCCGACAGGGGAGGGTTGGGGAGCAGTTCTTC	CASIPRQGRVGEQFF
-	TRBV3-1	TRBJ2-3	few	TGTGCCAGCAGCCAATATGGAGATACGCAGTATTTT	CASSQYGDTQYF